Below are 12 T cell receptor beta chains sequenced from a single sample in a study of beta chain features in type 1 diabetes. Their cognate antigens are unknown. Expressed TCRB transcripts got sequenced, as all isolated RNA was reverse transcribed. Some clones are missing from TCRdb's copy, which holds only in-frame ones; the method was immunoSEQ multiplex PCR. The profile shows roughly 150,000 clones, roughly 8% of them singletons. Study outcomes and limitations: Shorter TCRB CDR3s, moderately but significantly so, were found in Type 1 diabetes patients in all four CD4+ subsets.

The material sequenced was central memory CD4+ T cells from blood. These TCRs come from a man between 18 and 35 years old with type 1 diabetes.

This clone was seen a handful of times. The chain links TRBV6-1 to TRBJ2-3; D uncertain. Trimming took 7 bases from V and 0 from J, leaving 11 bases between them. The CDR3 spans 14 residues. CDR1 MNHNS and CDR2 SASEGT come from the germline V gene. CDR3 coding DNA: TGTGCCAGCACTCCCGTAGCTAGCACAGATACGCAGTATTTT. Protein: CASTPVASTDTQYF.

A note on this clone: This same CDR3 is encoded by further DNA sequences in the sample. The gene calls are TRBV5-4 and TRBJ2-5, with TRBD1 matching over 9 bases. Germline V lookup: CDR1 SGHNT, CDR2 YYREEE (reference sequence). J was trimmed by 4 bases and V by 4 bases; bases with no gene match: 5. CDR3 length equals 14 residues. CDR3 loop: CASSLQGAAETQYF. CDR3 nucleotide sequence: TGTGCCAGCAGCCTACAGGGGGCTGCAGAGACCCAGTACTTC.

This chain connects TRBV19 to TRBJ1-5, with a possible D match to TRBD1 (5 bases). Germline CDR1 and CDR2: LNHDA and SQIVND (reference sequence). This CDR3 spans 16 amino acids. V lost 2 bases to trimming and J lost 5 bases, with 16 bases between them. CDR3 nucleotide sequence: TGTGCCAGTAGTATATTAGGAGGGGCGGATTATCAGCCCCAGCATTTT. This encodes CASSILGGADYQPQHF.

This clone ranks as medium-sized. This sequence joins TRBV5-6 and TRBJ1-5; D unclear. Trimming stripped 0 bases from V and 6 bases from J, with 10 bases between. Germline lookup yields CDR1 SGHDT and CDR2 YYEEEE. The CDR3 is 14 residues long. Written as DNA, the CDR3 is TGTGCCAGCAGCTTGGGGCGGATGGCTCAGCCCCAGCATTTT. Its protein is CASSLGRMAQPQHF. Combining the CDR3 with reference TRBV5-6 and TRBJ1-5 gives the whole variable domain DAGVTQSPTHLIKTRGQQVTLRCSPKSGHDTVSWYQQALGQGPQFIFQYYEEEERQRGNFPDRFSGHQFPNYSSELNVNALLLGDSALYLCASSLGRMAQPQHFGDGTRLSIL.

This clone was seen a handful of times. The chain uses TRBV10-3 and TRBJ1-1; perhaps TRBD1 as D (5 bases). This CDR3 contains 11 residues. V was cut by 6 bases and J by 4 bases, with 6 bases left in between. Germline V gene data show CDR1 as ENHRY and CDR2 as SYGVKD. The CDR3 bases are TGTGCCATCAGAGGGGCCACTGAAGCTTTCTTT. Translating gives CAIRGATEAFF.

This clone was seen many times. The rearrangement joins TRBV29-1 to TRBJ2-1, with TRBD2 as a possible D gene (6 bases). Per germline, CDR1 SQVTM and CDR2 ANQGSEA. Deletions cut 0 bases from V and 5 bases from J, with 14 bases between. The CDR3 is made up of 15 amino acids. The CDR3 region is CSVEDPRGSHNEQFF. The CDR3, as DNA: TGCAGCGTTGAAGATCCACGGGGGAGTCACAATGAGCAGTTCTTC.

The rearrangement links TRBV5-6 to TRBJ2-1, with 13 positions matching TRBD2. The ends lost 4 bases at V and 8 bases at J; junction bases unmatched: 12. Germline loops: CDR1 SGHDT, CDR2 YYEEEE. The CDR3 length is 17 residues. As DNA, the CDR3 is TGTGCCAGCAGCCACGGGACCGGGACTAGCGGGATAGATGAGCAGTTCTTC. It specifies CASSHGTGTSGIDEQFF.

The rearrangement uses TRBV28 and TRBJ1-2, with D unresolved. Germline V gene sequence: CDR1 MDHEN, CDR2 SYDVKM. This CDR3 spans 13 amino acids. The germline V and J ends were trimmed by 1 base and 8 bases, with 11 bases remaining between them. The CDR3 is CASSLSRLEGYTF. CDR3 DNA: TGTGCCAGCAGTTTATCCCGGTTGGAGGGCTACACCTTC.

This clone was observed a few times. The chain carries TRBV7-2 and TRBJ2-7, with TRBD1 matching 10 bases. CDR1 and CDR2 (germline): SGHTA, FQGNSA. This CDR3 has 15 amino acids. Unmatched junction bases numbered 2, after V lost 0 bases and J lost 3 bases. The DNA of the CDR3 is TGTGCCAGCAGCTTAGCGGGGACAGGGGACTACGAGCAGTACTTC. Its protein is CASSLAGTGDYEQYF.

The V call is TRBV23-1, the J call TRBJ2-7, with D perhaps matching TRBD1 (6 bases). TRBV23-1 falls under the ORF class, with uncertain function. Trimming shortened V by 2 bases and J by 6 bases, and 29 bases separated the two germline ends. There are 19 residues in the CDR3. Here the CDR3 reads CASSQPYLGQLENTGEQYF. The CDR3 DNA reads as TGCGCCAGCAGTCAACCCTACTTAGGACAGCTAGAGAATACAGGCGAGCAGTACTTC.

This clone turned up a few times. The chain couples TRBV18 to TRBJ2-1; 9 positions agree with TRBD2. Per germline, CDR1 KGHSH and CDR2 LQKENI. Germline trimming cut 1 base from V and 4 bases from J; bases unmatched to any gene: 5. This CDR3 spans 16 amino acids. The chain's CDR3 is CASSPQTSGGYNEQFF. CDR3 nucleotide sequence: TGTGCCAGCTCACCACAGACTAGCGGAGGGTACAATGAGCAGTTCTTC.

J is TRBJ2-1 and V is TRBV5-4, with 7 bases matching TRBD2. Germline values: CDR1 SGHNT, CDR2 YYREEE (reference sequence). The CDR3 contains 16 residues. V gave up 0 bases and J gave up 5 bases; unmatched junction bases: 8. CDR3 amino acids: CASSLAGSGANNEQFF. In DNA, the CDR3 is TGTGCCAGCAGCTTGGCGGGGAGCGGGGCGAACAATGAGCAGTTCTTC.